This T cell receptor (beta chain) was documented in a study of T cell changes during pregnancy in multiple sclerosis. Clones were read by immunoSEQ multiplex PCR, and TCRdb kept only the in-frame ones, dropping some. The sample lists 55,000 to 80,000 clones, around 93% occurring once. The CDR3 contains 14 residues. The J segment lost 5 bases and the V segment lost 3 bases, leaving 4 bases of the junction unmatched. From germline, CDR1 is WNHNN and CDR2 SYGVQD (reference sequence). The V and J genes are TRBV10-1 and TRBJ2-7, with 10 bases fitting TRBD1. This TCR was sampled from a female donor with multiple sclerosis, enrolled in a pregnancy study. Sequenced here: CD8+ T cells from peripheral blood mononuclear cells, sampled in the second trimester of pregnancy. The CDR3: CASSDGTGEHEQYF. Here the CDR3 DNA reads TGCGCCAGCAGTGACGGGACAGGGGAACACGAGCAGTACTTC.